The 20 T cell receptor beta chains below come from one sample, sequenced in a study of blood T cell repertoires in COVID-19. The assay was immunoSEQ multiplex PCR, and TCRdb's table has in-frame clones only and misses some. The table lists 30,000 to 40,000 clones, roughly 80% of them singletons. The sample was peripheral blood. Every receptor here comes from a man between 60 and 75 years old with COVID-19, enrolled during active disease.

The chain carries TRBV25-1 and TRBJ2-7, with a possible D match to TRBD1 (6 bases). Trimming pared 4 bases from V and 2 bases from J, leaving 12 bases between. CDR3 length: 14 residues. CDR1 and CDR2 (germline): MGHDK, SYGVNS. Here the CDR3 reads CASSVTGHTYEQYF. CDR3 coding DNA: TGTGCCAGCAGTGTCACAGGGCACACCTACGAGCAGTACTTC.

The chain joins TRBV11-2 to TRBJ2-7, with TRBD2 identical over 12 bases. Unmatched junction bases numbered 8, after V lost 0 bases and J lost 11 bases. The germline CDR1 and CDR2 sequences are SGHAT and FQNNGV. This CDR3 has 15 residues. CDR3 sequence (DNA): TGTGCCAGCAGCTTAGAACCGGGACTAGCGGGTTTCGAGTACTTC. Translation: CASSLEPGLAGFEYF.

This chain uses TRBV5-8 with TRBJ1-4, with TRBD1 as a possible D gene (5 bases). The CDR3 covers 16 residues. V shed 0 bases and J shed 2 bases, with 11 bases lying between them. CDR1 SGHTS and CDR2 YDEGEE come from the germline V gene. CDR3 in DNA: TGTGCCAGCAGCTTGGATACGGGGGTCACTAATGAAAAACTGTTTTTT. This sequence encodes CASSLDTGVTNEKLFF.

The chain couples TRBV10-3 to TRBJ1-3; maybe TRBD1 (5 bases). V dropped 6 bases and J dropped 4 bases, with 19 bases sitting between them. Per germline, CDR1 ENHRY and CDR2 SYGVKD. There are 16 residues in the CDR3. The CDR3 nucleotides are TGTGCCATCAGAAAGGACGGCCAGACAGCGGGAAACACCATATATTTT. Translated: CAIRKDGQTAGNTIYF.

The chain employs TRBV18 and TRBJ2-2; D is unresolved. Germline lookup yields CDR1 KGHSH and CDR2 LQKENI. V lost 0 bases, J lost 6 bases, and 11 bases lay in between. This CDR3 region has 15 residues. The CDR3 here is CASSPPFRGSGELFF. The CDR3 DNA follows: TGTGCCAGCTCACCACCGTTCCGAGGCTCCGGGGAGCTGTTTTTT.

The gene calls are TRBV6-5 and TRBJ2-7, with D possibly matching TRBD2 (6 bases). This CDR3 comprises 12 residues. The ends were cut back, 10 bases at V and 2 bases at J, with 12 bases in the middle. Germline-derived CDR1 and CDR2 are MNHEY and SVGAGI. CDR3 in amino acids: CAIRGVTYEQYF. As DNA, the CDR3 is TGTGCCATCCGCGGGGTGACCTACGAGCAGTACTTC.

V gene TRBV19 combines with J gene TRBJ1-6; the match to TRBD1 covers 8 bases. The CDR3 covers 15 residues. V lost 5 bases and J lost 7; bases outside the gene matches: 7. The germline CDR1 and CDR2 sequences are LNHDA and SQIVND (reference sequence). The CDR3 sequence: CASSADRVANSPLHF. In DNA, the CDR3 is TGTGCCAGTAGTGCGGACAGGGTGGCGAATTCACCCCTCCACTTT.

This clone was seen more than once but under ten times. The chain uses TRBV7-9 and TRBJ2-7, with a weak D call TRBD2 (6 bases). Germline V lookup: CDR1 SEHNR, CDR2 FQNEAQ (reference sequence). V gave up 7 bases and J gave up 2 bases, with 18 bases separating them. This CDR3 has 15 amino acids. The CDR3 region has the DNA TGTGCCAGCACCAAAACGGAGGGCAGCCCCTACGAGCAGTACTTC. Translating gives CASTKTEGSPYEQYF.

This rearrangement joins TRBV5-5 to TRBJ1-1; 7 nucleotides match TRBD1. This CDR3 comprises 16 residues. The V and J ends lost 0 bases and 0 bases, in that order; junction bases with no gene match: 5. Per the germline V gene, CDR1 is SGHKS and CDR2 is YYEKEE (reference sequence). The CDR3 region is CASSLGWDSLNTEAFF. CDR3 coding DNA: TGTGCCAGCAGCTTGGGTTGGGACAGCCTGAACACTGAAGCTTTCTTT.

The chain is built from TRBV10-3 and TRBJ2-7; TRBD1 agrees at 8 bases. Germline trimming cut 3 bases from V and 5 bases from J; bases unmatched to any gene: 12. Per germline, CDR1 ENHRY and CDR2 SYGVKD. This CDR3 spans 16 amino acids. The CDR3 sequence is CAISDLGTGAKDEQYF. In nucleotides, the CDR3 is TGTGCCATCAGTGACCTAGGGACAGGCGCTAAGGACGAGCAGTACTTC.

The chain uses TRBV4-3 and TRBJ2-1, with TRBD1 identical over 7 bases. The junction had 10 bases not matched to a gene; V was cut back by 0 bases and J by 8 bases. The CDR3 is 16 amino acids. Germline V gene lookup returns CDR1 LGHNA and CDR2 YSLEER. The CDR3 spells CASSQEATGYYDEQFF. CDR3 sequence (DNA): TGCGCCAGCAGCCAAGAGGCGACAGGGTACTATGATGAGCAGTTCTTC.

The J gene is TRBJ2-7, the V gene TRBV6-1; 8 bases fit TRBD2. The CDR3 extends over 14 amino acids. V lost 3 bases to trimming and J lost 5 bases; unmatched junction nucleotides: 6. Germline loops: CDR1 MNHNS, CDR2 SASEGT. CDR3 residues: CASSESGRGDEQYF. The CDR3 DNA sequence: TGTGCCAGCAGTGAGAGCGGGAGAGGCGACGAGCAGTACTTC.

The rearrangement joins TRBV19 to TRBJ1-6; D possibly corresponds to TRBD1 (6 bases). Deletions cut 1 base from V and 13 bases from J, with 11 bases between. There are 13 residues in the CDR3. Germline loops: CDR1 LNHDA, CDR2 SQIVND (reference sequence). CDR3 protein: CASSIGQADPLHF. The CDR3 coding sequence is TGTGCCAGTAGTATAGGACAGGCAGATCCCCTCCACTTT. Supplemented by reference TRBV19 and TRBJ1-6, the full variable domain reads DGGITQSPKYLFRKEGQNVTLSCEQNLNHDAMYWYRQDPGQGLRLIYYSQIVNDFQKGDIAEGYSVSREKKESFPLTVTSAQKNPTAFYLCASSIGQADPLHFGNGTRLTVT.

This clone was detected only a few times. The rearrangement joins TRBV19 to TRBJ1-5; 9 bases fit TRBD1. The CDR3 has 16 residues. In germline, CDR1 is LNHDA, CDR2 SQIVND (reference sequence). The junction had 7 bases not matched to a gene; V was cut back by 5 bases and J by 2 bases. The CDR3 DNA reads as TGTGCCAGTAGTTCTGCAGGACAGGGGCGCAATCAGCCCCAGCATTTT. Residues: CASSSAGQGRNQPQHF.

This clone was counted once. This chain uses TRBV28 with TRBJ2-2, with 10 bases identical to TRBD1. Trimming cost V 4 bases and J 3 bases; bases outside gene matches: 8. CDR1 and CDR2 (germline): MDHEN, SYDVKM. This CDR3 contains 17 residues. The CDR3: CASSSAGTGDYTGELFF. The CDR3 DNA follows: TGTGCCAGCAGTTCCGCCGGGACAGGGGATTACACCGGGGAGCTGTTTTTT.

The rearrangement links TRBV7-9 to TRBJ1-5; 8 bases match TRBD1. The CDR3 covers 17 residues. Germline V gene sequence: CDR1 SEHNR, CDR2 FQNEAQ (reference sequence). Losses at the gene ends were 1 base for V and 4 bases for J; bases not matched to a gene: 9. The CDR3 is CASSLGVGQGANQPQHF. CDR3 DNA sequence: TGTGCCAGCAGCTTAGGGGTCGGGCAGGGGGCAAATCAGCCCCAGCATTTT.

The chain has TRBV6-5 and TRBJ2-7, with 7 bases that match TRBD1. The CDR3 consists of 14 residues. Germline CDR1 reads MNHEY; CDR2 reads SVGAGI. The CDR3 region is CASSWETGTAFMDV. The CDR3 DNA reads as TGTGCCAGCAGTTGGGAGACCGGGACAGCGTTTATGGACGTC.

The table lists this clone with a few counts. The chain uses TRBV30 and TRBJ1-1, with a weak D call TRBD1 (6 bases). Germline V gene sequence: CDR1 GTSNPN, CDR2 SVGIG (reference sequence). The V gene lost 2 bases and the J gene lost 6 bases, with 19 bases spanning the gap. The CDR3 runs 15 residues. The CDR3 DNA follows: TGTGCCTGGAGTCTCTTTGACAGGAGAATCGCTGAAGCTTTCTTT. This translates into CAWSLFDRRIAEAFF. Supplemented by reference TRBV30 and TRBJ1-1, the full variable domain reads SQTIHQWPATLVQPVGSPLSLECTVEGTSNPNLYWYRQAAGRGLQLLFYSVGIGQISSEVPQNLSASRPQDRQFILSSKKLLLSDSGFYLCAWSLFDRRIAEAFFGQGTRLTVV.

The rearrangement uses TRBV19 and TRBJ1-5, with D uncertain. The CDR3 consists of 15 residues. Trimming pared 3 bases from V and 3 bases from J, leaving 12 bases between. Germline V gene lookup returns CDR1 LNHDA and CDR2 SQIVND (reference sequence). The CDR3 spells CASSIDGGPNQPQHF. The CDR3 coding sequence is TGTGCCAGTAGTATCGACGGAGGACCCAATCAGCCCCAGCATTTT.

This clone was seen a single time. The chain joins TRBV28 to TRBJ1-1; D not resolved. V was cut by 3 bases and J by 6 bases, with 8 bases left in between. The length of the CDR3 is 12 residues. Germline assignment: CDR1 MDHEN and CDR2 SYDVKM. The CDR3 DNA reads as TGTGCCAGCAGTTTTTCCGCAGCTGAAGCTTTCTTT. Translation: CASSFSAAEAFF.